This T cell receptor beta chain stems from a study of T-cell reconstitution after alpha-beta-depleted transplantation in children. Unique molecular identifiers were used to barcode this TCRbeta library. From the PCR reads, TCRdb called clonotypes with MiXCR, one entry per CDR3 protein. The data show over 150,000 distinct CDR3 sequences, roughly 7.1% seen once. Study-wide results and limits: A year post-transplant, T-cell counts and diversity derived mostly from newly produced T cells. Several patients had high TCRbeta diversity at day 60; it came from surviving recipient T cells and thymic progenitors. It was reported that alpha-beta T cells came from several hundred expanded graft clones (about two months after transplant).

Trimming took off 0 bases at V and 1 base at J, with 17 bases between the two ends. The CDR3 has 18 residues. From germline, CDR1 is MGHRA and CDR2 YSYEKL. This clonotype showed up just a few times. As yet, its antigen is unknown. The chain has TRBV4-1 and TRBJ2-3, with D tentatively TRBD2 (6 bases). The sample consisted of PBMCs, taken before TCRalphabeta/CD19-depleted stem cell transplant. The clonotype comes from a boy aged 2 to 10 with acute lymphoblastic leukemia, due to receive a stem cell transplant. The CDR3 DNA sequence: TGCGCCAGCAGCCAAGAGCGCTTGGAGGGATCCCGCACAGATACGCAGTATTTT. Translated: CASSQERLEGSRTDTQYF.